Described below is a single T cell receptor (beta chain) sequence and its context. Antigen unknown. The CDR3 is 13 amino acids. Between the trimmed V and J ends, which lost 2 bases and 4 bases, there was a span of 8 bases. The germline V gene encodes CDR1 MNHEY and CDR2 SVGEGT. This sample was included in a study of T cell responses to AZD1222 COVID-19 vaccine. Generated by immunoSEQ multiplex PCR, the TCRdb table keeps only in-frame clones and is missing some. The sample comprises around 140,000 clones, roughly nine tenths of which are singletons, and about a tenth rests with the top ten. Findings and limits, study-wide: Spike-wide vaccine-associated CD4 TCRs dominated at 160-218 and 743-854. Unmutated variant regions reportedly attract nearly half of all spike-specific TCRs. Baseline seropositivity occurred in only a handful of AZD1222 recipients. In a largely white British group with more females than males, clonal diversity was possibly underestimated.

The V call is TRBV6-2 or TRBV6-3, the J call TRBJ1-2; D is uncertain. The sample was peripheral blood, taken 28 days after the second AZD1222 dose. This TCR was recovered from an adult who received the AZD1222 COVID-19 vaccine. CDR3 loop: CASSYRKGYGYTF. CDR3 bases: TGTGCCAGCAGTTACAGGAAGGGCTATGGCTACACCTTC.